The clone carrying this TCR beta chain has only a few counts. The data are from a study of human T cells and chemical hapten exposure. The CDR3 has 17 residues. V gave up 1 base and J gave up 3 bases; unmatched junction bases: 11. Per the germline V gene, CDR1 is SGHRS and CDR2 is YFSETQ. Time point reported: patch test 1, 2 weeks after DPC sensitization. Treatment in this sample: therapeutic diphenylcyclopropenone sensitization with weekly scalp DPC. Every donor had alopecia and was 18 to 70 years old; all were suitable for DPC. TCRdb re-called the RACE reads through MiXCR, storing one row per CDR3 protein. Of 150,000 to 200,000 distinct CDR3 sequences in the sample, roughly 15% were seen once.

Source: whole blood, taken in connection with sensitization to the hapten diphenylcyclopropenone (DPC). This sequence was found in a woman in her twenties or thirties with alopecia areata. Some clones in this sample may be carry-over from other donors' samples. The chain links TRBV5-1 to TRBJ2-7; 9 positions match TRBD1. CDR3 protein: CASSLLGQGARDYEQYF. The DNA for the CDR3 is TGCGCCAGCAGCTTGCTGGGACAGGGCGCAAGGGACTACGAGCAGTACTTC.